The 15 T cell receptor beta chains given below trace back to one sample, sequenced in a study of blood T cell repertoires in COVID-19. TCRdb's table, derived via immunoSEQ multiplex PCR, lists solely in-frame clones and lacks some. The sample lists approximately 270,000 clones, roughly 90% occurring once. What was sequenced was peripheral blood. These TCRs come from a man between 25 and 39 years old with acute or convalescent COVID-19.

CDR3 sequence: CASSFKRGFRTDTQYF. CDR3 coding DNA: TGTGCCAGCAGCTTCAAGCGGGGATTTCGTACAGATACGCAGTATTTT. The chain is built from TRBV11-2 and TRBJ2-3; TRBD2 agrees at 7 bases. Germline V gene data show CDR1 as SGHAT and CDR2 as FQNNGV. The CDR3 has 16 residues. V gave up 3 bases and J gave up 3 bases; unmatched junction bases: 9.

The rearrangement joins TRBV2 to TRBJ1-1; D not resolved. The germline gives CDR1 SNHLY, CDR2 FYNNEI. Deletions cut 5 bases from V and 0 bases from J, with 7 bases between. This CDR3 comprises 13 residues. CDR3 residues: CASSRTVNTEAFF. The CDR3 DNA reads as TGTGCCAGCAGTCGGACTGTGAACACTGAAGCTTTCTTT.

The CDR3 loop is CASSPSNSDQETQYF. The CDR3, as DNA: TGTGCCAGCTCACCAAGCAATAGCGATCAAGAGACCCAGTACTTC. This chain joins TRBV18 and TRBJ2-5, with TRBD2 as a possible D gene (5 bases). V was clipped by 2 bases and J by 2 bases, with 12 bases between them. There are 15 residues in the CDR3. Germline assignment: CDR1 KGHSH and CDR2 LQKENI. Using reference TRBV18 and TRBJ2-5 for the parts outside the CDR3, the full variable domain is NAGVMQNPRHLVRRRGQEARLRCSPMKGHSHVYWYRQLPEEGLKFMVYLQKENIIDESGMPKERFSAEFPKEGPSILRIQQVVRGDSAAYFCASSPSNSDQETQYFGPGTRLLVL.

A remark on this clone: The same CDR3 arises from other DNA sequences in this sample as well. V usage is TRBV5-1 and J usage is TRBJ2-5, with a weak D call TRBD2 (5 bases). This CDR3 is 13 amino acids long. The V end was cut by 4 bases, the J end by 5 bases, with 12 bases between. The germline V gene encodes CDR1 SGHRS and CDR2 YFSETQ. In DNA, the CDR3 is TGCGCCAGCAGCCTCGGAGGCGGTGAGACCCAGTACTTC. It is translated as CASSLGGGETQYF.

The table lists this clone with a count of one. The CDR3 sequence is CASSPGMRSNQPQHF. DNA for the CDR3: TGTGCCAGCTCCCCCGGAATGAGGAGCAATCAGCCCCAGCATTTT. V is TRBV18 and J is TRBJ1-5; D is unclear. V was shortened by 6 bases and J by 1 base, with 13 bases between the two germline ends. The CDR3 runs 15 residues. CDR1 and CDR2 from the germline V gene are KGHSH and LQKENI.

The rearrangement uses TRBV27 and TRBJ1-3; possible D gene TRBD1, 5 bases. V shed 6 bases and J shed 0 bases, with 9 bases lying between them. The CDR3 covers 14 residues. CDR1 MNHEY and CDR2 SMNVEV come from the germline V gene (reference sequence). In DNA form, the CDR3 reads TGTGCCAGCAGGATGACAGCCTCTGGAAACACCATATATTTT. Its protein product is CASRMTASGNTIYF.

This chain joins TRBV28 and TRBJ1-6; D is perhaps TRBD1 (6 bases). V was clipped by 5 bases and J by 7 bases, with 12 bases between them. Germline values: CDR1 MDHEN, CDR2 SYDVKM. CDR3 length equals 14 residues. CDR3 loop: CASSPDRYNSPLHF. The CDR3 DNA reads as TGTGCCAGCAGTCCTGACAGGTACAATTCACCCCTCCACTTT.

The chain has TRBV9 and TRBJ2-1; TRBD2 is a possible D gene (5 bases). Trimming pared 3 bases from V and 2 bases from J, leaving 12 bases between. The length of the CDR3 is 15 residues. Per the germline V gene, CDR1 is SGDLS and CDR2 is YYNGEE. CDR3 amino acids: CASSADPRAYNEQFF. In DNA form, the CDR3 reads TGTGCCAGCAGCGCAGATCCGAGGGCCTACAATGAGCAGTTCTTC.

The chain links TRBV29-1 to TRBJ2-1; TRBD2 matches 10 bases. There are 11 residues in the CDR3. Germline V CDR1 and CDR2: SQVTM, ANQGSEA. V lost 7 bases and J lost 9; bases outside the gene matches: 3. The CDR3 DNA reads TGCAGCGGGGGGACTAGCGTTGAGCAGTTCTTC. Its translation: CSGGTSVEQFF.

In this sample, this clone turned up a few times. In nucleotides, the CDR3 is TGTGCCAGCAGTGAAGCGCGGGGGCCAACCCGGGACATTCAGTACTTC. Its translation is CASSEARGPTRDIQYF. The chain couples TRBV6-1 to TRBJ2-4; D might be TRBD2 (7 bases). The CDR3 runs to 16 residues. CDR1 is MNHNS, CDR2 SASEGT, per germline. Trimming removed 0 bases at V and 8 bases at J, with 17 bases between.

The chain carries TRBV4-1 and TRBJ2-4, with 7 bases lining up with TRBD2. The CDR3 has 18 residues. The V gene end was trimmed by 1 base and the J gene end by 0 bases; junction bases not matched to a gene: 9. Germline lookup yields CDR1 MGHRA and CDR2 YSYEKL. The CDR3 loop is CASSQGPPSGVAKNIQYF. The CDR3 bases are TGCGCCAGCAGCCAAGGCCCGCCTAGCGGCGTAGCCAAAAACATTCAGTACTTC.

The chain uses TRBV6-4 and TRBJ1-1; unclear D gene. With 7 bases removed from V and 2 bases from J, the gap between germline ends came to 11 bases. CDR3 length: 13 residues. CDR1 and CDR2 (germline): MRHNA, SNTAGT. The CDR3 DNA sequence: TGTGCCAGCAAACTATACCAAAACACTGAAGCTTTCTTT. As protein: CASKLYQNTEAFF.

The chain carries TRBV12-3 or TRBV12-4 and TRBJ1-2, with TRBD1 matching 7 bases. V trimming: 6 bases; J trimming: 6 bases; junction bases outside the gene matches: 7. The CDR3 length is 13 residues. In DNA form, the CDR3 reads TGTGCCAGCAGAAAACAGGGGTTCAATGGCTACACCTTC. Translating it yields CASRKQGFNGYTF.

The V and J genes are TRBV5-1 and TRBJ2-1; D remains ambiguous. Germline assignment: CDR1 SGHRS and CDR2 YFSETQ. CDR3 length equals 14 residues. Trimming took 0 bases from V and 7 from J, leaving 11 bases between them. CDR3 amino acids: CASSLVAAANEQFF. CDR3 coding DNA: TGCGCCAGCAGCTTGGTGGCGGCCGCGAATGAGCAGTTCTTC.

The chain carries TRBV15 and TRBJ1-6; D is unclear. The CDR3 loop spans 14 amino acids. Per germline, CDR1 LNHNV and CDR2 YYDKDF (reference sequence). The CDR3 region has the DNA TGTGCAACCCCGGAGACGTCCCCTGATTCACCCCTCCACTTT. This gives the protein CATPETSPDSPLHF.